The next 15 T cell receptor beta chains were all read from a single sample in a study of blood T cell repertoires in COVID-19. Data came from immunoSEQ multiplex PCR; TCRdb stores just in-frame clones and leaves some out. The top ten hold around 1.6% of the sample, which has 250,000 to 400,000 clones, approximately 90% seen once. The sample was peripheral blood. The receptors come from a woman younger than 45 with COVID-19, enrolled during active disease.

The CDR3 spells CASSEWGRGGAEETQYF. The CDR3 region has the DNA TGTGCCAGCAGTGAGTGGGGAAGAGGGGGGGCGGAAGAGACCCAGTACTTC. This sequence joins TRBV6-1 and TRBJ2-5; D is possibly TRBD2 (7 bases). Germline lookup yields CDR1 MNHNS and CDR2 SASEGT. The CDR3 contains 17 residues. The V gene lost 3 bases and the J gene lost 3 bases, with 20 bases spanning the gap.

The V and J genes are TRBV11-2 and TRBJ1-3; TRBD1 matches at 9 bases. In germline, CDR1 is SGHAT, CDR2 FQNNGV. With 4 bases clipped from V and 2 bases from J, the junction kept 6 bases outside the gene matches. This CDR3 has 16 amino acids. DNA of the CDR3: TGTGCCAGCAGCTGGGACTGGACAGGGGCTGGAAACACCATATATTTT. Residues: CASSWDWTGAGNTIYF. Complete variable domain (other parts from reference TRBV11-2 and TRBJ1-3): EAGVAQSPRYKIIEKRQSVAFWCNPISGHATLYWYQQILGQGPKLLIQFQNNGVVDDSQLPKDRFSAERLKGVDSTLKIQPAKLEDSAVYLCASSWDWTGAGNTIYFGEGSWLTVV.

The chain has TRBV18 and TRBJ1-5; D might be TRBD1 (5 bases). V shed 3 bases and J shed 10 bases, with 16 bases lying between them. CDR1 KGHSH and CDR2 LQKENI come from the germline V gene. CDR3 length equals 14 residues. The CDR3: CASSPGQGRGPQHF. In DNA form, the CDR3 reads TGTGCCAGCTCACCCGGCCAGGGCCGAGGCCCCCAGCATTTT.

Note on this clone: This CDR3 is also generated by other DNA sequences in the sample. The chain couples TRBV28 to TRBJ1-5; D not certain. Per the germline V gene, CDR1 is MDHEN and CDR2 is SYDVKM. The CDR3 has 14 residues. The V end was cut by 3 bases, the J end by 3 bases, with 9 bases between. The CDR3 coding sequence is TGTGCCAGCAGTTTCGGCGGATTCAATCAGCCCCAGCATTTT. Translating gives CASSFGGFNQPQHF.

This clone was counted a single time. This chain joins TRBV6-1 and TRBJ2-1; 9 bases map to TRBD1. J gave up 6 bases and V 1 base, and 7 bases lay outside the gene matches. The germline CDR1 and CDR2 sequences are MNHNS and SASEGT. The CDR3 extends over 16 amino acids. The CDR3 protein is CASSEEGTGLLNEQFF. The CDR3, as DNA: TGTGCCAGCAGTGAAGAAGGGACAGGGCTTCTCAATGAGCAGTTCTTC.

V gene TRBV19 combines with J gene TRBJ1-5; 11 nucleotides agree with TRBD1. Germline CDR1 LNHDA, CDR2 SQIVND (reference sequence). V dropped 9 bases and J dropped 1; count of bases not matched to a gene: 11. This CDR3 is built from 17 residues. Written as DNA, the CDR3 is TGTGCCAGCCGCTCAATGGGGACAGGGGGAAGCAATCAGCCCCAGCATTTT. Translation: CASRSMGTGGSNQPQHF.

The V gene is TRBV30, the J gene TRBJ2-3; 9 bases align to TRBD2. V shed 3 bases, J shed 0 bases, and the junction held 10 bases outside the gene matches. The CDR3 sequence is 17 residues long. From germline, CDR1 is GTSNPN and CDR2 SVGIG (reference sequence). CDR3 coding DNA: TGTGCCTGGAGAGAACCGCGGGGGGGTCCGAGCACAGATACGCAGTATTTT. This translates into CAWREPRGGPSTDTQYF.

The rearrangement uses TRBV4-1 and TRBJ2-2; 8 bases line up with TRBD1. The CDR3 has 17 residues. V was pared by 2 bases and J by 6 bases, with 11 bases of the junction left unmatched. Germline V gene lookup returns CDR1 MGHRA and CDR2 YSYEKL. The CDR3 nucleotides read TGCGCCAGCAGCCAATTTATGGACAGGGTCACCCCCGGGGAGCTGTTTTTT. Translating it yields CASSQFMDRVTPGELFF.

The V call is TRBV18, the J call TRBJ1-1; no definite D call. The CDR3 spans 14 residues. From germline, CDR1 is KGHSH and CDR2 LQKENI. The ends were cut back, 2 bases at V and 2 bases at J, with 9 bases in the middle. In nucleotides, the CDR3 is TGTGCCAGCTCACCAGGCCGGGGAAACACTGAAGCTTTCTTT. It translates to CASSPGRGNTEAFF.

CDR3 residues: CASSYLASGGNEQFF. The DNA for the CDR3 is TGTGCCAGCAGTTACTTGGCTAGCGGGGGAAATGAGCAGTTCTTC. The V and J genes are TRBV6-5 and TRBJ2-1, with 10 bases lining up with TRBD2. The CDR3 is 15 amino acids. Germline V gene lookup returns CDR1 MNHEY and CDR2 SVGAGI. Unmatched junction bases numbered 4, after V lost 1 base and J lost 7 bases.

The rearrangement uses TRBV30 and TRBJ1-2, with D unresolved. Germline V lookup: CDR1 GTSNPN, CDR2 SVGIG (reference sequence). Trimming removed 4 bases from V and 4 bases from J, with 10 bases in between. The CDR3 consists of 12 residues. The CDR3 is CAWTDFLYGYTF. DNA for the CDR3: TGTGCCTGGACAGATTTCCTCTATGGCTACACCTTC. The whole variable domain, filled in from reference TRBV30 and TRBJ1-2, reads SQTIHQWPATLVQPVGSPLSLECTVEGTSNPNLYWYRQAAGRGLQLLFYSVGIGQISSEVPQNLSASRPQDRQFILSSKKLLLSDSGFYLCAWTDFLYGYTFGSGTRLTVV.

The chain combines TRBV5-8 with TRBJ1-6, with 7 bases lining up with TRBD1. The CDR3 runs to 16 residues. After removal of 4 bases from V and 6 bases from J, the junction contained 10 bases not matched to a gene. Germline V gene sequence: CDR1 SGHTS, CDR2 YDEGEE. In nucleotides, the CDR3 is TGTGCCAGCAGCCAGATCTCGACAGGGCTTAATTCACCCCTCCACTTT. It encodes CASSQISTGLNSPLHF.

V and J are TRBV5-6 and TRBJ1-1; D not certain. Trimming took 4 bases from V and 8 from J, leaving 3 bases between them. Germline values: CDR1 SGHDT, CDR2 YYEEEE. The CDR3 spans 9 residues. The CDR3 reads CASSLEAFF. In DNA, the CDR3 is TGTGCCAGCAGCCTCGAAGCTTTCTTT.

This clone showed up just a few times. The chain combines TRBV18 with TRBJ1-2; TRBD1 is a possible D gene (5 bases). CDR3 length: 14 residues. CDR1 and CDR2 (germline): KGHSH, LQKENI. V shed 4 bases and J shed 4 bases, with 13 bases lying between them. In DNA, the CDR3 is TGTGCCAGCTCACGTACAGGCGAGCGCTATGGCTACACCTTC. It translates to CASSRTGERYGYTF.

The rearrangement uses TRBV7-9 and TRBJ1-4; TRBD1 might be the D (6 bases). The V gene's germline CDR1 is SEHNR and CDR2 FQNEAQ (reference sequence). The V end lost 3 bases, the J end lost 7 bases, and 9 bases lay between the germline ends. This CDR3 contains 13 residues. CDR3 sequence: CASSLGAREKLFF. The DNA of the CDR3 is TGTGCCAGCAGCTTGGGGGCGCGTGAAAAACTGTTTTTT.